The text below deals with one TCR beta chain. Its antigen remains unidentified. This entry belongs to a study of T cell clonotyping in hematopoietic cell transplantation. Data came from immunoSEQ multiplex PCR; TCRdb stores just in-frame clones and leaves some out. Of roughly 17,000 clones detected, around 90% appear once; the ten largest clones hold about 5.7%. Germline-derived CDR1 and CDR2 are MNHNS and SASEGT. The CDR3 length is 17 residues. The ends lost 3 bases at V and 1 base at J; junction bases unmatched: 9. Regarding the study as a whole: At the given depth, recipient repertoires were over 97% de novo clonotypes. Higher Inverse Simpson Index values in graft donor and pretransplant recipient predicted broader posttransplant TCR diversity. Recipient TCR diversity dropped after transplant; expanded clonotypes rose from day 30 to 180. Without cell sorting, CD4 versus CD8 contributions remain unresolved.

The specimen sequenced was peripheral blood mononuclear cells. This receptor was identified in a middle-aged man in good health. Some clones in this sample may be carry-over from other donors' samples. The chain carries TRBV6-1 and TRBJ2-3, with 8 nucleotides matching TRBD2. The CDR3 reads CASSETEILAGTDTQYF. CDR3 DNA: TGTGCCAGCAGTGAGACAGAGATACTAGCGGGCACAGATACGCAGTATTTT.